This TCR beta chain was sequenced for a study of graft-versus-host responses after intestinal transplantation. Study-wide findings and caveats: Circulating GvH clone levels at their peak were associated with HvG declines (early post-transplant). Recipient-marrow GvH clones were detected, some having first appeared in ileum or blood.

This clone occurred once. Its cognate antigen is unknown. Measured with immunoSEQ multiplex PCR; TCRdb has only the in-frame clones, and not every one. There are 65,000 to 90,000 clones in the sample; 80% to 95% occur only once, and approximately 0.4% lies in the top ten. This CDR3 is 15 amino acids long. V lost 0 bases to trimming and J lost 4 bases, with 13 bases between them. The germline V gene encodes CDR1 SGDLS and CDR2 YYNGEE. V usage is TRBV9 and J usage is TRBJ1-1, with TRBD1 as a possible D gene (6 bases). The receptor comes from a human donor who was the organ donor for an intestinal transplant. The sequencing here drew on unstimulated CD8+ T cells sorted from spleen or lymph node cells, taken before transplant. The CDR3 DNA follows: TGTGCCAGCAGCGTAGGAGGGGGGGGTATCACTGAAGCTTTCTTT. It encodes CASSVGGGGITEAFF.